A selection of T cell receptor beta chains follows, all from one sample in a study of post-analysis software for immune sequencing data. TCRdb ran MiXCR on the PCR reads and lists one entry per CDR3 protein. The table records 820,000 or so distinct CDR3 sequences, approximately 53% of them present only once. Sequencing was done on a sample of blood. The receptor set was obtained from a girl under 18 with multiple sclerosis. Both conserved end residues are part of each CDR3. The order of the fields is V gene, clone size, J gene, D gene, CDR3 DNA, CDR3 protein. D genes are given only for firm matches. Rows may omit the clone size; those that give it use once, few, many or a size class.

v_call: TRBV20-1
clone_size: .
j_call: TRBJ2-1
d_call: .
cdr3_nt: TGCAGTGCCCAGGTCCTAGTGGGTGAGCAGTTCTTC
cdr3_aa: CSAQVLVGEQFF

v_call: TRBV3-1
clone_size: .
j_call: TRBJ2-5
d_call: TRBD2
cdr3_nt: TGTGCCAGCAGCCGAGTGGGACTAGCTGGAGGGGAGACCCAGTACTTC
cdr3_aa: CASSRVGLAGGETQYF

v_call: TRBV20-1
clone_size: few
j_call: TRBJ2-7
d_call: .
cdr3_nt: TGCAGTGCCAAAGAGCGATTAGACTACGAGCAGTACTTC
cdr3_aa: CSAKERLDYEQYF

v_call: TRBV25-1
clone_size: .
j_call: TRBJ1-2
d_call: .
cdr3_nt: TGTGCCAGCAGTGATCCTCCTGGTATTGGCTACACCTTC
cdr3_aa: CASSDPPGIGYTF

v_call: TRBV20-1
clone_size: few
j_call: TRBJ2-7
d_call: TRBD1
cdr3_nt: TGCAGTGCTTGGGACAGGGGTTACGAGCAGTACTTC
cdr3_aa: CSAWDRGYEQYF

v_call: TRBV5-4
clone_size: .
j_call: TRBJ2-1
d_call: .
cdr3_nt: TGTGCCAGCGCCCTCGCAGGGGGGTCTTACAATGAGCAGTTCTTC
cdr3_aa: CASALAGGSYNEQFF

v_call: TRBV29-1
clone_size: few
j_call: TRBJ2-5
d_call: TRBD2
cdr3_nt: TGCAGCGTTGAATTCGGGAGGGCCCAAGAGACCCAGTACTTC
cdr3_aa: CSVEFGRAQETQYF

v_call: TRBV20-1
clone_size: .
j_call: TRBJ1-5
d_call: .
cdr3_nt: TGCAGTGCTAGTAATTACAGGGAAGGAGGATATAGCAATCAGCCCCAGCATTTT
cdr3_aa: CSASNYREGGYSNQPQHF

v_call: TRBV6-6
clone_size: .
j_call: TRBJ1-6
d_call: TRBD1
cdr3_nt: TGTGCCAGCAGGGGACAGGGAGGGAATTCACCCCTCCACTTT
cdr3_aa: CASRGQGGNSPLHF

v_call: TRBV5-1
clone_size: .
j_call: TRBJ1-1
d_call: .
cdr3_nt: TGCGCCAGCAGCTCCGGGGCTGGCAGGGTGGCTTTCTTT
cdr3_aa: CASSSGAGRVAFF

v_call: TRBV5-1
clone_size: few
j_call: TRBJ1-2
d_call: TRBD1
cdr3_nt: TGCGCCAGCAGCACTGGACAGGGGGAAGATGGCTACACCTTC
cdr3_aa: CASSTGQGEDGYTF

v_call: TRBV20-1
clone_size: few
j_call: TRBJ2-7
d_call: .
cdr3_nt: TGCAGTGCTAGAAGTTTTGGAGGTGGCAGGGGAGATCGCGAGCAGTACTTC
cdr3_aa: CSARSFGGGRGDREQYF

v_call: TRBV7-2
clone_size: .
j_call: TRBJ2-7
d_call: TRBD2
cdr3_nt: TGTGCCAGCAGCTTAGATCTGGGCGGGACTAGCGGGTACGAGCAGTACTTC
cdr3_aa: CASSLDLGGTSGYEQYF

v_call: TRBV6-1
clone_size: .
j_call: TRBJ1-2
d_call: .
cdr3_nt: TGTGCCAGCAGTGAAGCGGTCCCGGGACATTGGTATGGCTACACCTTC
cdr3_aa: CASSEAVPGHWYGYTF

v_call: TRBV13
clone_size: once
j_call: TRBJ2-5
d_call: .
cdr3_nt: TGTGCCAGCAGCTTAGAAGGCCGCCGGACGTACCAAGAGACCCAGTACTTC
cdr3_aa: CASSLEGRRTYQETQYF

v_call: TRBV7-9
clone_size: .
j_call: TRBJ2-3
d_call: TRBD2
cdr3_nt: TGTGCCAGCAGCTTAGTGGAAGCGGGGGTAAGCACAGATACGCAGTATTTT
cdr3_aa: CASSLVEAGVSTDTQYF

v_call: TRBV7-3
clone_size: many
j_call: TRBJ1-5
d_call: .
cdr3_nt: TGTGCCAGCAGCCGAGATGGGGCTCAGCCCCAGCATTTT
cdr3_aa: CASSRDGAQPQHF

v_call: TRBV9
clone_size: .
j_call: TRBJ2-4
d_call: TRBD1
cdr3_nt: TGTGCCAGCAGCGGAGGCATAGGACAGGGAAACATTCAGTACTTC
cdr3_aa: CASSGGIGQGNIQYF

v_call: TRBV29-1
clone_size: .
j_call: TRBJ2-1
d_call: TRBD2
cdr3_nt: TGCAGCGTTGACGCTAGCGGGGGTGTAGACAATGAGCAGTTCTTC
cdr3_aa: CSVDASGGVDNEQFF

v_call: TRBV12-3/TRBV12-4
clone_size: few
j_call: TRBJ2-1
d_call: TRBD2
cdr3_nt: TGTGCCAGCAGTTTGGGGGGACTAGCGGGGGCTCCTGAGCAGTTCTTC
cdr3_aa: CASSLGGLAGAPEQFF

v_call: TRBV5-1
clone_size: .
j_call: TRBJ1-1
d_call: .
cdr3_nt: TGCGCCAGCAGCGGGGACGGTCGGGTGATCACTGAAGCTTTCTTT
cdr3_aa: CASSGDGRVITEAFF

v_call: TRBV6-5
clone_size: .
j_call: TRBJ2-7
d_call: .
cdr3_nt: TGTGCCAGCAGTTCCACAGGACTGAGGGCCTCTCCCGAGCAGTACTTC
cdr3_aa: CASSSTGLRASPEQYF

v_call: TRBV10-3
clone_size: few
j_call: TRBJ2-5
d_call: .
cdr3_nt: TGTGCCATCAGTGTAGTGAGACCCCAGGTGACCCAGTACTTC
cdr3_aa: CAISVVRPQVTQYF

v_call: TRBV29-1
clone_size: .
j_call: TRBJ2-3
d_call: TRBD2
cdr3_nt: TGCAGCGTCGATCTAGCGGCAACAGATACGCAGTATTTT
cdr3_aa: CSVDLAATDTQYF

v_call: TRBV14
clone_size: .
j_call: TRBJ1-2
d_call: TRBD1
cdr3_nt: TGTGCCAGCAGTGCCACGGGACAGGGAGGTGGCTACACCTTC
cdr3_aa: CASSATGQGGGYTF